The clone carrying this T cell receptor (beta chain) turned up a few times. Its antigen remains unknown. The data stem from a study of T-cell memory formation after mild COVID-19. About the study: For the most part, TCR clusters were specific to one donor.

This CDR3 comprises 15 residues. Looked up from germline, CDR1 is LGHNA and CDR2 is YSLEER. Losses at the gene ends were 5 bases for V and 7 bases for J; bases not matched to a gene: 9. TCRdb re-called the 5' RACE reads with MiXCR, one entry per CDR3 protein. Here the sample spans some 48,000 distinct CDR3 sequences, 27% being singletons. Overall study results and limits: The finding that pre-infection memory included some responding clones suggested that cross-reactive memory joined. Among contracting clones, CD4+ were mainly CM/EM and CD8+ enriched in EMRA.

The TCR originated in a man younger than 35 who had mild COVID-19 (a few samples of this study predate the infection). Cell type and time point are not known. The specimen sequenced was PBMCs or a T cell subset sorted from them (not recorded which). The chain couples TRBV4-3 to TRBJ2-1; TRBD2 agrees at 9 bases. For the CDR3, the DNA is TGCGCCAGCAGCGGCGGGCGGGGGGGCCGGAATGAGCAGTTCTTC. Its protein is CASSGGRGGRNEQFF.